These 6 T cell receptor beta chains were sequenced from one sample in a study of liver allograft versus peripheral blood T cells. Study as a whole: Transplanted-liver and recipient peripheral blood T cell receptor repertoires were compared.

TCRdb reprocessed the reads via MiXCR and lists one record per CDR3 protein. Among approximately 5,200 distinct CDR3 sequences listed, less than 20% were seen once. The receptors come from a human patient who had a liver transplant. The graft donor may account for some of the T cells.

A few counts support this clonotype. The chain links TRBV7-9 to TRBJ1-2, with a tentative D call TRBD1 (5 bases). This CDR3 region has 15 residues. Trimming took off 1 base at V and 1 base at J, with 10 bases between the two ends. From germline, CDR1 is SEHNR and CDR2 FQNEAQ (reference sequence). The CDR3 region is CASSLVTDVNYGYTF. For the CDR3, the DNA is TGTGCCAGCAGCTTAGTGACAGACGTTAACTATGGCTACACCTTC.

This clonotype turned up a few times. The V call is TRBV28, the J call TRBJ1-1; D unclear. Germline CDR1 is MDHEN and CDR2 is SYDVKM. This CDR3 has 13 residues. V gave up 6 bases and J gave up 5 bases, with 13 bases separating them. CDR3 DNA: TGTGCCAGCAGGTGGGCGGGAGGGACTGAAGCTTTCTTT. Protein: CASRWAGGTEAFF.

In this sample, this clonotype turned up a few times. The gene calls are TRBV11-2 and TRBJ1-6, with D tentatively TRBD1 (5 bases). CDR1 and CDR2 from the germline V gene are SGHAT and FQNNGV. Trimming removed 5 bases at V and 7 bases at J, with 9 bases between. The CDR3 is made up of 13 amino acids. CDR3 in DNA: TGTGCCAGCAGCCTGGGACCCAATTCACCCCTCCACTTT. Amino acid sequence: CASSLGPNSPLHF.

Regarding this clonotype: A read error may explain this, as a much larger clone is one base away. The chain combines TRBV7-9 with TRBJ2-1; D unresolved. CDR3 length: 14 residues. The V and J ends lost 7 bases and 5 bases respectively, with 15 bases between them. The germline V gene encodes CDR1 SEHNR and CDR2 FQNEAQ (reference sequence). CDR3 sequence reads: CASTEAGTNNEQFF. CDR3 coding DNA: TGTGCCAGCACCGAGGCAGGAACAAACAATGAGCAGTTCTTC.

This clonotype is labeled medium-sized. This sequence joins TRBV24-1 and TRBJ1-2, with D possibly TRBD1 on 5 matching bases. The germline V gene encodes CDR1 KGHDR and CDR2 SFDVKD. Trimming stripped 0 bases from V and 8 bases from J, with 15 bases between. The CDR3 runs to 15 residues. CDR3 nucleotide sequence: TGTGCCACCAGTGATTTGCAGGGAGACATTGGAGGCTACACCTTC. As protein: CATSDLQGDIGGYTF.

This chain joins TRBV12-3 or TRBV12-4 and TRBJ2-3; 9 bases are a match to TRBD1. V dropped 4 bases and J dropped 7; count of bases not matched to a gene: 9. The CDR3 length is 15 residues. This CDR3 reads CASSSPTGGLHTQYF. The CDR3, as DNA: TGTGCCAGCAGTTCCCCCACAGGGGGCTTACATACGCAGTATTTT.